Listed below are T cell receptor beta chains from one sample, sequenced in a study of blood T cell repertoires in COVID-19. Clones were sequenced by immunoSEQ multiplex PCR, and TCRdb holds only the in-frame ones, with some missing. The data hold approximately 280,000 clones, with 85% to 90% observed a single time. Sequenced input: PBMCs or T cells enriched from blood (not recorded which). The origin of the receptors is a woman aged 60-75 years who had recovered from COVID-19. CDR3s include the opening cysteine and the closing phenylalanine or tryptophan. D genes are given only for firm matches. Expanded clones are given a class, and other clones once, few, many or no size at all.

TGTGCCAGCAGGGGGTCGGGAGTCGGGACCCAGTACTTC,CASRGSGVGTQYF,NA,NA,TRBV7-6,TRBJ2-5,13
TGTGCCAGCAGCCTCGACGGAGGACGGGTCTCCCTCACAGATACGCAGTATTTT,CASSLDGGRVSLTDTQYF,NA,NA,TRBV7-3,TRBJ2-3,18
TGTGCCAGCAGCTGGGGACTAGCGGGGGGGGAAGGGCAGTTCTTC,CASSWGLAGGEGQFF,NA,TRBD2,TRBV5-4,TRBJ2-1,15
TGTGCCAGCAGTGTCGTTAACTTGACACAAGGAGCGGGGGAGTCCTACGAGCAGTACTTC,CASSVVNLTQGAGESYEQYF,NA,TRBD2,TRBV2,TRBJ2-7,20
TGTGCCAGCAGCTCAGGACAGCCCTATGGCTACACCTTC,CASSSGQPYGYTF,NA,NA,TRBV28,TRBJ1-2,13
TGCGCCAGCAGCTTGAGACAGCCCCAAGAGACCCAGTACTTC,CASSLRQPQETQYF,NA,NA,TRBV5-1,TRBJ2-5,14
TGTGCCAGCAGTTTCCCCGATTCACCCCTCCACTTT,CASSFPDSPLHF,NA,NA,TRBV27,TRBJ1-6,12
TGTGCCAGCCGGGACAGCCCCTACGAGCAGTACTTC,CASRDSPYEQYF,NA,TRBD1,TRBV25-1,TRBJ2-7,12
TGTGCCAGCAGTCCTCGGACAGGGTCGCTGCGGCCCCAGCATTTT,CASSPRTGSLRPQHF,NA,TRBD1,TRBV28,TRBJ1-5,15
TGTGCCAGCAGCTTAGATCGAGGTGACCAGTTCTTC,CASSLDRGDQFF,NA,NA,TRBV11-2,TRBJ2-1,12
TGTGCCAGCAGCTCCGGGACTAGCGGGAGTTACTACGAGCAGTACTTC,CASSSGTSGSYYEQYF,NA,TRBD2,TRBV11-3,TRBJ2-7,16
TGTGCCAGCAGCGTAAGGGACACCCAAGAGACCCAGTACTTC,CASSVRDTQETQYF,once,NA,TRBV9,TRBJ2-5,14
TGTGCCAGCAGCCCCGCAGGGGCGCGTGGGACTGAAGCTTTCTTT,CASSPAGARGTEAFF,NA,NA,TRBV2,TRBJ1-1,15
TGCGCCAGCAGCGCACGGACAGGGGAGAGTTACAATGAGCAGTTCTTC,CASSARTGESYNEQFF,once,TRBD1,TRBV5-1,TRBJ2-1,16
TGTGCCAGCAGTTACTCGACTGGGGTAGAGGGTGGCTACACCTTC,CASSYSTGVEGGYTF,NA,NA,TRBV6-5,TRBJ1-2,15
TGTGCCATCAGTGAGTCCGGGGGGGCCCGGGAGACCCAGTACTTC,CAISESGGARETQYF,NA,TRBD2,TRBV10-3,TRBJ2-5,15
TGTGCCAGCAGTTTAGACAGCTATAGCAATCAGCCCCAGCATTTT,CASSLDSYSNQPQHF,NA,NA,TRBV27,TRBJ1-5,15
TGTGCCTGGAGTCCCGTGGGACAAGGTGAAAAACTGTTTTTT,CAWSPVGQGEKLFF,NA,NA,TRBV30,TRBJ1-4,14
TGTGCCAGCAGCCAAGGACAGATTATCGAGGATACGCAGTATTTT,CASSQGQIIEDTQYF,NA,NA,TRBV14,TRBJ2-3,15
TGCGCCAGCAGTCCTCTAGCGGACTCCTACGAGCAGTACTTC,CASSPLADSYEQYF,NA,TRBD2,TRBV10-1,TRBJ2-7,14
TGTGCCAGCAGTTCGGGAGGAGCGGGGGGAAGGGAGACCCAGTACTTC,CASSSGGAGGRETQYF,NA,TRBD2,TRBV28,TRBJ2-5,16
TGTGCCAGCAGCTCTGGTGGGGGGAGCGACACTGAAGCTTTCTTT,CASSSGGGSDTEAFF,NA,NA,TRBV7-9,TRBJ1-1,15
TGTGCCACCAGTGTTGGAGGGGGCGAGACTGAAGCTTTCTTT,CATSVGGGETEAFF,NA,TRBD1,TRBV24-1,TRBJ1-1,14
TGCGCCAGCAGTGCAACAGGGGGAGAGGCTGAAGCTTTCTTT,CASSATGGEAEAFF,NA,TRBD1,TRBV10-1,TRBJ1-1,14
TGTGCCAGTACGGGACAGCAGGTACTTCCCCTCCACTTT,CASTGQQVLPLHF,NA,TRBD1,TRBV28,TRBJ1-6,13
TGTGCCAGTAGTATCGGGACAGCTACATATAGCACCATATATTTT,CASSIGTATYSTIYF,NA,TRBD1,TRBV19,TRBJ1-3,15
TGTGCCAGCAGCCGGGGACAGGGGACTGAAGCTTTCTTT,CASSRGQGTEAFF,NA,TRBD1,TRBV5-4,TRBJ1-1,13
TGTGCCACAGGGGGGCTGGCGGGGGGGCTGGAGACAGATACGCAGTATTTT,CATGGLAGGLETDTQYF,NA,TRBD2,TRBV27,TRBJ2-3,17
TGTGCCAGCAGCCAAAATGGGGACAGGGGGCTTACCGGGGAGCTGTTTTTT,CASSQNGDRGLTGELFF,NA,TRBD1,TRBV9,TRBJ2-2,17
TGCGCCAGCTTTGCGGGGATGAACACTGAAGCTTTCTTT,CASFAGMNTEAFF,NA,NA,TRBV10-2,TRBJ1-1,13
TGTGCCTGGAGTTGGGGCGGCGGGGAGCTGTTTTTT,CAWSWGGGELFF,NA,NA,TRBV30,TRBJ2-2,12
TGTGCCAGTAGTATAAGTCAGTTTCAGCCCCAGCATTTT,CASSISQFQPQHF,NA,NA,TRBV19,TRBJ1-5,13
TGTGCCAGCAGTGGACAGGGGTTTGAGGGCACTGAAGCTTTCTTT,CASSGQGFEGTEAFF,NA,TRBD1,TRBV2,TRBJ1-1,15
TGTGCCAGCAGCCTCGGACAGGGAAATTCACCCCTCCACTTT,CASSLGQGNSPLHF,NA,TRBD1,TRBV5-5,TRBJ1-6,14
TGTGCCAGCAGTTTTGTGACGGGAAATCAGCCCCAGCATTTT,CASSFVTGNQPQHF,NA,NA,TRBV28,TRBJ1-5,14
TGTGCCAGCTCACCAGACTCTACCCCAGAAAAACTGTTTTTT,CASSPDSTPEKLFF,NA,NA,TRBV18,TRBJ1-4,14
TGTGCCAGCACCCCTACCCCGGGAGCCCCGGGGGAGCTGTTTTTT,CASTPTPGAPGELFF,once,NA,TRBV7-3,TRBJ2-2,15
TGTGCCAGCAGCTCAAGGACAGGGAGCTCCTACAATGAGCAGTTCTTC,CASSSRTGSSYNEQFF,once,TRBD1,TRBV3-1/TRBV3-2,TRBJ2-1,16
TGTGCCAGCAGCCAAGGCATTGGCGGCGGGGAGCTGTTTTTT,CASSQGIGGGELFF,NA,NA,TRBV11-3,TRBJ2-2,14